Detailed here is one T cell receptor (beta chain). The antigen is undetermined. Expressed TCRB transcripts got sequenced, as all isolated RNA was reverse transcribed. TCRdb's copy holds only in-frame clones and misses some; the assay was immunoSEQ multiplex PCR. In the table there are 250,000 or so clones, roughly 70% of which are singletons. The sample is drawn from a study of beta chain features in type 1 diabetes. Study results and caveats: Junctions at VDJ sites from type 1 diabetes patients had fewer insertions and more deletions.

Deletions cut 4 bases from V and 7 bases from J, with 17 bases between. The CDR3 is 13 amino acids. CDR1 is SQVTM, CDR2 ANQGSEA, per germline. This TCR was sampled from a young man in good health. The chain carries TRBV29-1 and TRBJ2-7; D may be TRBD1 or TRBD2 (5 bases each). Sequencing was carried out using naive CD4+ T cells from blood. The CDR3 loop reads CSVVGTTAREQYF. CDR3 sequence (DNA): TGCAGCGTTGTTGGGACGACGGCACGAGAGCAGTACTTC.